Listed below are T cell receptor beta chains from one sample, sequenced in a study of human T cells and chemical hapten exposure. TCRdb reprocessed the RACE reads with MiXCR, giving one entry per CDR3 protein. Seen here are 150,000 to 200,000 distinct CDR3 sequences, approximately 30% observed once, and the top ten hold about 2%. The sequenced sample was whole blood, obtained in connection with sensitization to the hapten diphenylcyclopropenone (DPC). The receptors shown here come from a woman younger than 30 with alopecia areata. Some clones in this sample may be carry-over from other donors' samples. CDR3s include the opening cysteine and the closing phenylalanine or tryptophan. A D gene is named only where the DNA matches it firmly. The listing skips clone size in some rows; elsewhere it reads once, few, many or a size class.

>TRBV27|16|many|TRBD1|TRBJ1-4
TGTGCCAGCAGTTTGGGCAGGGGGTTAACTAATGAAAAACTGTTTTTT
CASSLGRGLTNEKLFF
>TRBV6-5|14|-|-|TRBJ2-1
TGTGCCAGCAGTTACTCGGGTCCTCACAATGAGCAGTTCTTC
CASSYSGPHNEQFF
>TRBV20-1|13|-|-|TRBJ1-2
TGCAGTGTAACAGGGTTTAATAACTATGGCTACACCTTC
CSVTGFNNYGYTF
>TRBV24-1|14|-|TRBD2|TRBJ2-2
TGTGCCACCAGTGATGGCGGGAGCACCGGGGAGCTGTTTTTT
CATSDGGSTGELFF
>TRBV20-1|14|-|TRBD1|TRBJ1-3
TGCAGTGCTGGACAGGGGGCTACTGGAAACACCATATATTTT
CSAGQGATGNTIYF
>TRBV20-1|10|many|-|TRBJ1-1
TGCAGTGTCAGGAGCACTGAAGCTTTCTTT
CSVRSTEAFF
>TRBV3-1|15|-|-|TRBJ1-2
TGTGCCAGCAGCCAATCAGGGACGCAGAAGGTTGGCTACACCTTC
CASSQSGTQKVGYTF
>TRBV4-3|15|-|TRBD1|TRBJ1-4
TGCGCCAGCAGCCAAGGGGACAGGTCCGATGAAAAACTGTTTTTT
CASSQGDRSDEKLFF
>TRBV20-1|12|few|-|TRBJ1-2
TGCAGTGCGGTCAGGCCTAACTATGGCTACACCTTC
CSAVRPNYGYTF
>TRBV27|13|-|-|TRBJ2-1
TGTGCCAGCAAAGACAGAAGCTACAATGAGCAGTTCTTC
CASKDRSYNEQFF
>TRBV12-3/TRBV12-4|15|once|TRBD1|TRBJ1-5
TGTGCCAGCAGTGTGGCAGGGGGACTTAATCAGCCCCAGCATTTT
CASSVAGGLNQPQHF
>TRBV25-1|14|few|-|TRBJ1-5
TGTGCCAGCAGTGGTGCGGGGATGGGTCAGCCCCAGCATTTT
CASSGAGMGQPQHF
>TRBV6-2/TRBV6-3|15|few|-|TRBJ2-3
TGTGCCAGCAGTTTTCGCCGACAGGGCACAGATACGCAGTATTTT
CASSFRRQGTDTQYF
>TRBV29-1|17|-|TRBD2|TRBJ2-3
TGCAGCGTTGAAGACAATGCCGGGACTATCAGTTTCTATACGCAGTATTTT
CSVEDNAGTISFYTQYF
>TRBV12-3/TRBV12-4|15|many|-|TRBJ1-6
TGTGCCAGCAGTTTGGGAGGGCGGGCGGATTCACCCCTCCACTTT
CASSLGGRADSPLHF
>TRBV14|12|few|-|TRBJ2-7
TGTGCCAGCAGCCAAGATTGGGACGAGCAGTACTTC
CASSQDWDEQYF
>TRBV11-3|12|few|-|TRBJ1-1
TGTGCCAGCAGCGGGGACGGGTCTGAAGCTTTCTTT
CASSGDGSEAFF
>TRBV12-3/TRBV12-4|11|-|-|TRBJ1-1
TGTGCCAGCAGTACAGGGTGGGGTGCTTTCTTT
CASSTGWGAFF
>TRBV7-9|13|-|-|TRBJ1-1
TGTGCCAGCAGCTGGGGCAGGGACACTGAAGCTTTCTTT
CASSWGRDTEAFF
>TRBV20-1|12|few|TRBD1|TRBJ2-7
TGCAGTCTGAGGACAGGGGGACACGAGCAGTACTTC
CSLRTGGHEQYF
>TRBV29-1|13|-|-|TRBJ2-7
TGCAGCGTTGTTGCTCTGGTGGGAAGCGAGCAGTACTTC
CSVVALVGSEQYF
>TRBV11-2|13|few|-|TRBJ1-1
TGTGCCAGCAGCTTAGGTATGGGGACGCAAGCTTTCTTT
CASSLGMGTQAFF
>TRBV5-4|15|few|-|TRBJ2-1
TGTGCCAGCAGCTTGACAAGGGGCGCCGGGAATGAGCAGTTCTTC
CASSLTRGAGNEQFF
>TRBV3-1|14|-|TRBD1|TRBJ2-1
TGTGCCAGCAGTCACCGACAGGGGGCGAATGAGCAGTTCTTC
CASSHRQGANEQFF
>TRBV15|15|-|-|TRBJ1-5
TGTGCCACGGGGACCGTAAGACAGCCTAATCAGCCCCAGCATTTT
CATGTVRQPNQPQHF
>TRBV9|14|few|TRBD1|TRBJ1-2
TGTGCCAGCAGCGGGACAGGGGGTCACTATGGCTACACCTTC
CASSGTGGHYGYTF
>TRBV20-1|14|-|-|TRBJ2-3
TGCAGTGCCAACTCGCGACCCTTTTCAGATACGCAGTATTTT
CSANSRPFSDTQYF
>TRBV6-5|12|many|-|TRBJ1-1
TGTGCCAGCAGTTACGAGGGCACTGAAGCTTTCTTT
CASSYEGTEAFF
>TRBV29-1|11|-|-|TRBJ2-5
TGCAGCGTTAACCCAGGCGGGACCCAGTACTTC
CSVNPGGTQYF
>TRBV6-5|15|few|-|TRBJ2-4
TGTGCCAGCAGTTCCCCGAGTACAGCCAAAAACATTCAGTACTTC
CASSSPSTAKNIQYF